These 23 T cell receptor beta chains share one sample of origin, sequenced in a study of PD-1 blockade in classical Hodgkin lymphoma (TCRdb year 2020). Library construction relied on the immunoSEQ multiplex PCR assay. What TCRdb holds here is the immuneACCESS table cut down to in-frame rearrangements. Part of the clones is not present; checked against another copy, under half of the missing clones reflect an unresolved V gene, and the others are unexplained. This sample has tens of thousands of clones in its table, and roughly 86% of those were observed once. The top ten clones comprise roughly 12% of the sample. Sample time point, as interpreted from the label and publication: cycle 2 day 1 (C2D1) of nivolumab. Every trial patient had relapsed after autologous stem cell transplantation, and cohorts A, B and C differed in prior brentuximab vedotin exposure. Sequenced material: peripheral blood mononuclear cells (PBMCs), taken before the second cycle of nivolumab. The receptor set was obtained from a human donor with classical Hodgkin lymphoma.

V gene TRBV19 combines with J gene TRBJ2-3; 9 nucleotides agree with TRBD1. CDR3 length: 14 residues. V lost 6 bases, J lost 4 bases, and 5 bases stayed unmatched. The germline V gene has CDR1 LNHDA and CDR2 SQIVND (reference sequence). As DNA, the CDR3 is TGTGCCAGTAGGAGGACAGGGGTTCCAGATACGCAGTATTTT. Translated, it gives CASRRTGVPDTQYF.

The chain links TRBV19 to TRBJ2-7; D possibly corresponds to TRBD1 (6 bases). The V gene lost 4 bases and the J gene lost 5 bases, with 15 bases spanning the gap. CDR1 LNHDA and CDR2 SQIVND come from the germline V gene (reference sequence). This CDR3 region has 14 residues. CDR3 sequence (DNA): TGTGCCAGTAGTACTTACTACAGGGCCCACGAGCAGTACTTC. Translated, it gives CASSTYYRAHEQYF.

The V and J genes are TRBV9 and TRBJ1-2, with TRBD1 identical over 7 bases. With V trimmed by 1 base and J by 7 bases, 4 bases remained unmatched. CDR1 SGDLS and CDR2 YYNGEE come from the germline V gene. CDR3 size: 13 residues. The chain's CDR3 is CASSVQGDGGYTF. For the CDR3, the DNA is TGTGCCAGCAGCGTACAGGGGGATGGTGGCTACACCTTC.

The CDR3 here is CASSYRAGPLNTEAFF. The CDR3 bases are TGTGCCAGCAGTTACAGGGCAGGGCCATTGAACACTGAAGCTTTCTTT. The chain employs TRBV6-6 and TRBJ1-1, with D tentatively TRBD1 (5 bases). Germline V gene sequence: CDR1 MNHNY, CDR2 SVGAGI (reference sequence). The CDR3 has 16 residues. The V end was cut by 2 bases, the J end by 0 bases, with 13 bases between.

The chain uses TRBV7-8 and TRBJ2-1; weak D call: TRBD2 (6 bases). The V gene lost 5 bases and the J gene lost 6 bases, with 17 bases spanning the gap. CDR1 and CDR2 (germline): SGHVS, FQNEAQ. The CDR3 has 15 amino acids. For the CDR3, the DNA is TGTGCCAGCAGCCCCGGGACTTCCTCCGGCAATGAGCAGTTCTTC. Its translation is CASSPGTSSGNEQFF. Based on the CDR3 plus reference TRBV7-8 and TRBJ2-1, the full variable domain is GAGVSQSPRYKVAKRGQDVALRCDPISGHVSLFWYQQALGQGPEFLTYFQNEAQLDKSGLPSDRFFAERPEGSVSTLKIQRTQQEDSAVYLCASSPGTSSGNEQFFGPGTRLTVL.

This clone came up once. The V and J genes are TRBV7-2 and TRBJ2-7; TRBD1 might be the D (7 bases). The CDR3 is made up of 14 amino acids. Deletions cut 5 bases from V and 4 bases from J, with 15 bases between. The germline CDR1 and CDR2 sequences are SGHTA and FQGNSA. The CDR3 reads CASSQGVGGYEQYF. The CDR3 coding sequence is TGTGCCAGCAGCCAGGGGGTGGGGGGATACGAGCAGTACTTC.

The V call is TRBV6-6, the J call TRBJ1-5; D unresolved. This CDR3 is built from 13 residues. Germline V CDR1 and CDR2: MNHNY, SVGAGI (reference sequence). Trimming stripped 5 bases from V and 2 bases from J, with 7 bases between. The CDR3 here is CASSAGRNQPQHF. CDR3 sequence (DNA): TGTGCCAGCAGTGCAGGCCGCAATCAGCCCCAGCATTTT.

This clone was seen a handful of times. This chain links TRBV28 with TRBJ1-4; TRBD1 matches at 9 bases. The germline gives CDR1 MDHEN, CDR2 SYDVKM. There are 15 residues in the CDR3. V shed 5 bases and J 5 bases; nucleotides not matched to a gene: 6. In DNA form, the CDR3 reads TGTGCCAGCAGTCTCATGACAGGGGGGAATGAAAAACTGTTTTTT. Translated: CASSLMTGGNEKLFF.

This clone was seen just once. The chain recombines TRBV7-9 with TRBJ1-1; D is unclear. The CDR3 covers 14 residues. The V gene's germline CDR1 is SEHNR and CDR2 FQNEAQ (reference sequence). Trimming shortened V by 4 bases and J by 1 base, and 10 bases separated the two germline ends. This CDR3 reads CASSSALENTEAFF. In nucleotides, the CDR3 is TGTGCCAGCAGCTCAGCTTTGGAGAACACTGAAGCTTTCTTT.

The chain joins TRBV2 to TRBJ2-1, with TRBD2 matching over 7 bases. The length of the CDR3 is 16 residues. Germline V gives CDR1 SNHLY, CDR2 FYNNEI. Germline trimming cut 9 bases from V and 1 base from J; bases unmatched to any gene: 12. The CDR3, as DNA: TGTGCCAGTGGAGCGGGCGGGGGAAGATCCTACAATGAGCAGTTCTTC. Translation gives CASGAGGGRSYNEQFF.

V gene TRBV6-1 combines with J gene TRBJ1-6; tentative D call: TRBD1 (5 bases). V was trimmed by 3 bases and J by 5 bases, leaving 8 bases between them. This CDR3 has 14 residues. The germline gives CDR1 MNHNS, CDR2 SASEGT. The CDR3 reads CASSDGGNNSPLHF. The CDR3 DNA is TGTGCCAGCAGTGATGGGGGAAATAATTCACCCCTCCACTTT.

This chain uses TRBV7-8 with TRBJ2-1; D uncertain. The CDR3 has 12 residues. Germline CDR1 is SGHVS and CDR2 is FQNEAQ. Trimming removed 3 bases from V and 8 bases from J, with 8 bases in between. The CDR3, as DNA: TGTGCCAGCAGCTTTTCCCCTGATGAGCAGTTCTTC. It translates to CASSFSPDEQFF.

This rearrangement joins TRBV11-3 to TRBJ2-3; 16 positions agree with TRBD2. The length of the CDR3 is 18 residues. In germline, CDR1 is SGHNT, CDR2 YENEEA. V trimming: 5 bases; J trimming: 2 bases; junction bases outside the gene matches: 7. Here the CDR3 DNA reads TGTGCCAGCAGCCCGGGACTAGCGGGGGGGACCCTCACAGATACGCAGTATTTT. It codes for CASSPGLAGGTLTDTQYF.

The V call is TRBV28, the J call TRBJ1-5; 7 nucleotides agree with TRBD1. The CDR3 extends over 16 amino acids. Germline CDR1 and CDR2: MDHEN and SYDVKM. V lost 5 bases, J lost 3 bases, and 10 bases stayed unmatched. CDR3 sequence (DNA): TGTGCCAGCAGTAGTCGACGCAGGGGGTCCAATCAGCCCCAGCATTTT. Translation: CASSSRRRGSNQPQHF.

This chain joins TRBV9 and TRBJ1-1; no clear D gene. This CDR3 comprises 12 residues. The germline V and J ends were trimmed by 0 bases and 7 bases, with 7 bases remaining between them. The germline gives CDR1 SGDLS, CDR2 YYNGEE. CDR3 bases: TGTGCCAGCAGCGTAGACGGCAGTGAAGCTTTCTTT. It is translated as CASSVDGSEAFF.

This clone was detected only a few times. This CDR3 reads CASRWGSGELFF. The DNA for the CDR3 is TGTGCCAGCAGATGGGGCTCCGGGGAGCTGTTTTTT. The chain uses TRBV2 and TRBJ2-2; TRBD1 is a possible D gene (5 bases). CDR3 length: 12 amino acids. CDR1 and CDR2 (germline): SNHLY, FYNNEI. Trimming stripped 6 bases from V and 6 bases from J, with 8 bases between.

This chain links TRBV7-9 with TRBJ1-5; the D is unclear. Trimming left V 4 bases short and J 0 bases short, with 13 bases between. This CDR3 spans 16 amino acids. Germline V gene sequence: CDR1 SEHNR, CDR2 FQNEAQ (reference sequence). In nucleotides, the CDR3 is TGTGCCAGCAGCTCTAGCGGGGAGCTTAGCAATCAGCCCCAGCATTTT. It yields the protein CASSSSGELSNQPQHF. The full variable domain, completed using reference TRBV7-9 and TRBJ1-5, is DTGVSQNPRHKITKRGQNVTFRCDPISEHNRLYWYRQTLGQGPEFLTYFQNEAQLEKSRLLSDRFSAERPKGSFSTLEIQRTEQGDSAMYLCASSSSGELSNQPQHFGDGTRLSIL.

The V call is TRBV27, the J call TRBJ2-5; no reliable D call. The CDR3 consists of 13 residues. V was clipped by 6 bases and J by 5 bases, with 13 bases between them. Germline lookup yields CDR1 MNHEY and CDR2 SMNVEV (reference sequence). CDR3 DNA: TGTGCCAGCAGCTTGATTCCCCGGGAGACCCAGTACTTC. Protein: CASSLIPRETQYF.

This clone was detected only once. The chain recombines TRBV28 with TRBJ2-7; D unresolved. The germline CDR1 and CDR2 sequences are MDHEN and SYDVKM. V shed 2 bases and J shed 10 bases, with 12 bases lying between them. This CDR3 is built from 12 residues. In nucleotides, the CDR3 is TGTGCCAGCAGTTTAGAGGTCCGTACCCAGTACTTC. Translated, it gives CASSLEVRTQYF.

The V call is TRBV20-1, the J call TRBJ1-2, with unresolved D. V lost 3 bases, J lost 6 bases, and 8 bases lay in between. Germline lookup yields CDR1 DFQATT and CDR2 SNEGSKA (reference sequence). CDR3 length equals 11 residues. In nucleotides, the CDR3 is TGCAGTGCTAGGGCGCCAAATGGCTACACCTTC. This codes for CSARAPNGYTF.

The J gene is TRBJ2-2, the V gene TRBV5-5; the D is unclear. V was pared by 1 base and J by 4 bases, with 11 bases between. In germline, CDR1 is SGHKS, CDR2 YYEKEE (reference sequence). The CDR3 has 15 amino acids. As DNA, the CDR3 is TGTGCCAGCAGCTTGCTCGTCGGCTTCACCGGGGAGCTGTTTTTT. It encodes CASSLLVGFTGELFF.

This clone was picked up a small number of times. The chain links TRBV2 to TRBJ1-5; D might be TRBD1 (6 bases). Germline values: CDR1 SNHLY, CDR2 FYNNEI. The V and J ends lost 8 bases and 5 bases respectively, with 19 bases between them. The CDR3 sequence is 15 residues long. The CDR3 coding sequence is TGTGCCAGCCGCAGGGGCCTTGCCAGGGATCAGCCCCAGCATTTT. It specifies CASRRGLARDQPQHF.

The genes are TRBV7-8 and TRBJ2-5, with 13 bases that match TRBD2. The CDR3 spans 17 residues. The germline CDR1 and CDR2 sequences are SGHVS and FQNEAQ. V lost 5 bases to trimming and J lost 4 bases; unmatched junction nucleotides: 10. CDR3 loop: CASSPTRTSGGGETQYF. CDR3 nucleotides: TGTGCCAGCAGCCCCACCCGGACTAGCGGGGGCGGAGAGACCCAGTACTTC.